This TCR beta chain was sequenced for a study of T cell changes during pregnancy in multiple sclerosis. Trimming took 4 bases from V and 3 from J, leaving 15 bases between them. Germline-derived CDR1 and CDR2 are GTSNPN and SVGIG (reference sequence). This CDR3 is 14 amino acids long. Assay used: immunoSEQ multiplex PCR; TCRdb lists only in-frame clones, some missing. The sample records approximately 44,000 clones, roughly nine tenths being singletons. The chain is built from TRBV30 and TRBJ1-1; tentative D call: TRBD1 (5 bases). This sequence was found in a female donor with multiple sclerosis, enrolled in a pregnancy study. The specimen was CD4+ T cells from peripheral blood mononuclear cells, collected before pregnancy. The CDR3, as DNA: TGTGCCTGGACCCTTGGGCAGGGCTACACTGAAGCTTTCTTT. Amino acid sequence: CAWTLGQGYTEAFF.